This entry lists 13 T cell receptor beta chains sequenced from one sample in a study of radiotherapy plus CTLA-4 blockade in lung cancer. TCRdb's copy holds only in-frame clones and misses some; the assay was immunoSEQ multiplex PCR. Here the sample spans over 100,000 clones, 81% being singletons. The sequencing here drew on peripheral blood, taken from a patient treated with radiotherapy plus ipilimumab. The receptor set was obtained from a human donor with non-small cell lung cancer that progressed on radiotherapy plus ipilimumab. Some clones in this sample may be carry-over from other donors' samples.

The chain recombines TRBV27 with TRBJ1-5; D is perhaps TRBD1 (6 bases). Trimming took 5 bases from V and 0 from J, leaving 14 bases between them. CDR3 length equals 16 residues. In germline, CDR1 is MNHEY, CDR2 SMNVEV (reference sequence). This chain's CDR3 is CASSPSQGYSNQPQHF. The CDR3 DNA follows: TGTGCCAGCAGTCCTTCTCAGGGGTATAGCAATCAGCCCCAGCATTTT.

This clone was counted a single time. The CDR3 loop is CASSYPSGGKETQYF. As DNA, the CDR3 is TGCGCCAGCAGCTACCCTAGCGGGGGCAAAGAGACCCAGTACTTC. The V and J genes are TRBV5-1 and TRBJ2-5; 10 bases map to TRBD2. The CDR3 contains 15 residues. The junction had 5 bases not matched to a gene; V was cut back by 3 bases and J by 3 bases. Germline values: CDR1 SGHRS, CDR2 YFSETQ.

CDR3 sequence reads: CASSVGGGPGANVLTF. The CDR3 DNA sequence: TGTGCCAGCAGCGTAGGAGGGGGACCTGGGGCCAACGTCCTGACTTTC. V usage is TRBV9 and J usage is TRBJ2-6; D may be TRBD1 (6 bases). V was pared by 0 bases and J by 2 bases, with 9 bases between. CDR3 length: 16 amino acids. The germline V gene has CDR1 SGDLS and CDR2 YYNGEE.

This clone appeared a few times. The rearrangement links TRBV15 to TRBJ1-3, with D hard to call. CDR1 and CDR2 (germline): LNHNV, YYDKDF (reference sequence). The germline V and J ends were trimmed by 0 bases and 7 bases, with 16 bases remaining between them. The CDR3 loop spans 16 amino acids. Written as DNA, the CDR3 is TGTGCCACCAGCAGAGATTTTCCCGGGGAAGGGAACACCATATATTTT. It encodes CATSRDFPGEGNTIYF.

This chain joins TRBV28 and TRBJ1-5, with D possibly being TRBD1 (6 bases). CDR3 length: 16 residues. The V and J ends lost 2 bases and 6 bases respectively, with 17 bases between them. CDR1 is MDHEN and CDR2 is SYDVKM in the germline V gene. The CDR3 here is CASSLAGASEFQPQHF. CDR3 bases: TGTGCCAGCAGTTTAGCGGGGGCCAGCGAGTTTCAGCCCCAGCATTTT. Filled out from reference TRBV28 and TRBJ1-5, the complete variable domain reads DVKVTQSSRYLVKRTGEKVFLECVQDMDHENMFWYRQDPGLGLRLIYFSYDVKMKEKGDIPEGYSVSREKKERFSLILESASTNQTSMYLCASSLAGASEFQPQHFGDGTRLSIL.

The rearrangement joins TRBV30 to TRBJ2-5; D perhaps matches TRBD1 (5 bases). The V gene's germline CDR1 is GTSNPN and CDR2 SVGIG (reference sequence). CDR3 size: 13 residues. Trimming left V 0 bases short and J 8 bases short, with 13 bases between. CDR3 DNA sequence: TGTGCCTGGAGTGTATCAGGGCAGGGTACCCAGTACTTC. Protein: CAWSVSGQGTQYF.

The V call is TRBV6-5, the J call TRBJ1-2; 7 bases agree with TRBD1. CDR1 and CDR2 (germline): MNHEY, SVGAGI. With 8 bases clipped from V and 7 bases from J, the junction kept 10 bases outside the gene matches. CDR3 length: 13 residues. The DNA for the CDR3 is TGTGCCAGCCTACCCCCAGGGGGAGGTGGCTACACCTTC. Encoded protein: CASLPPGGGGYTF.

The V and J genes are TRBV10-3 and TRBJ2-7; D unresolved. V was clipped by 7 bases and J by 3 bases, with 7 bases between them. The CDR3 loop spans 11 amino acids. Germline CDR1 ENHRY, CDR2 SYGVKD. The CDR3 DNA reads TGTGCCATCAAACAGCTCTACGAGCAGTACTTC. Its translation is CAIKQLYEQYF.

This clone showed up just a few times. The gene calls are TRBV7-9 and TRBJ1-4; no reliable D call. The germline gives CDR1 SEHNR, CDR2 FQNEAQ (reference sequence). Trimming cost V 6 bases and J 8 bases, with 19 bases left between them. This CDR3 has 15 residues. CDR3 coding DNA: TGTGCCAGCAGTCCCCCTTTTCGGGTAGGAGAAAAACTGTTTTTT. Residues: CASSPPFRVGEKLFF.

The chain has TRBV6-4 and TRBJ2-6, with D possibly matching TRBD1 (6 bases). The CDR3 is 17 amino acids. The germline CDR1 and CDR2 sequences are MRHNA and SNTAGT. Trimming stripped 9 bases from V and 0 bases from J, with 18 bases between. The CDR3 region is CARNQWTASSGANVLTF. Written as DNA, the CDR3 is TGTGCCAGAAACCAATGGACAGCCAGCTCTGGGGCCAACGTCCTGACTTTC.

This clone has a count of ten or more. V gene TRBV6-6 combines with J gene TRBJ2-1, with a possible D match to TRBD2 (6 bases). This CDR3 region has 14 residues. Trimming pared 2 bases from V and 5 bases from J, leaving 10 bases between. The germline gives CDR1 MNHNY, CDR2 SVGAGI (reference sequence). CDR3 bases: TGTGCCAGCAGTTACGCTAGCGCGGACAATGAGCAGTTCTTC. Its protein is CASSYASADNEQFF.

The chain is built from TRBV2 and TRBJ2-2; no definite D call. The V and J ends lost 8 bases and 0 bases respectively, with 10 bases between them. Looked up from germline, CDR1 is SNHLY and CDR2 is FYNNEI. This CDR3 comprises 14 residues. The CDR3 region is CASEVGPNTGELFF. CDR3 DNA sequence: TGTGCCAGCGAAGTTGGGCCGAACACCGGGGAGCTGTTTTTT.

This rearrangement joins TRBV7-2 to TRBJ1-2, with D possibly TRBD1 on 5 matching bases. V lost 7 bases, J lost 5 bases, and 11 bases lay in between. CDR3 length equals 12 residues. The germline V gene has CDR1 SGHTA and CDR2 FQGNSA. For the CDR3, the DNA is TGTGCCAGCACCTTGGGACCTTATGGCTACACCTTC. It translates to CASTLGPYGYTF.